These 30 T cell receptor beta chains were sequenced from one sample in a study of T cells in Graves' hyperthyroidism and ophthalmopathy. There were TCR beta CDR3 regions amplified from RNA transcripts. A set of HTBI primers served as the primers for a first-round RT-PCR of the TCR CDR3. TCRdb used MiXCR to reprocess the multiplex PCR reads, holding one entry per CDR3 protein. The sample records 300,000 to 400,000 distinct CDR3 sequences, roughly 13% being singletons. The specimen was blood. The receptors come from a woman between 18 and 30 years old with Graves' hyperthyroidism.

The chain joins TRBV24-1 to TRBJ2-1; 9 nucleotides line up with TRBD1. In germline, CDR1 is KGHDR, CDR2 SFDVKD. The CDR3 is 16 residues long. The trim removed 5 bases at V and 2 bases at J, leaving 6 bases unmatched. Written as DNA, the CDR3 is TGTGCCACCAGTGCTAGGGACAGGGCCCCCTACAATGAGCAGTTCTTC. Protein sequence: CATSARDRAPYNEQFF.

In its sample, this clonotype was seen many times. V is TRBV7-2 and J is TRBJ1-1; no firm D call. The germline V and J ends were trimmed by 5 bases and 4 bases, with 14 bases remaining between them. Per germline, CDR1 SGHTA and CDR2 FQGNSA. The CDR3 length is 14 residues. DNA for the CDR3: TGTGCCAGCAGCCTTCGCGTAGGGAGCACTGAAGCTTTCTTT. It encodes CASSLRVGSTEAFF.

This clonotype appeared many times. The J gene is TRBJ2-7, the V gene TRBV20-1; 8 nucleotides line up with TRBD2. Germline V CDR1 and CDR2: DFQATT, SNEGSKA (reference sequence). The CDR3 consists of 15 residues. The J segment lost 0 bases and the V segment lost 6 bases, leaving 10 bases of the junction unmatched. Written as DNA, the CDR3 is TGCAGTGCCCGAGCTAGGGCGGGGGGCTCCTACGAGCAGTACTTC. It yields the protein CSARARAGGSYEQYF.

This clonotype was detected many times. This sequence joins TRBV28 and TRBJ1-4; the D gene is possibly TRBD1 (5 bases). The CDR3 spans 15 residues. Germline V gene lookup returns CDR1 MDHEN and CDR2 SYDVKM. V lost 5 bases to trimming and J lost 0 bases, with 10 bases between them. The CDR3 sequence is CASSTPTATNEKLFF. The CDR3 DNA is TGTGCCAGCAGTACCCCGACAGCAACTAATGAAAAACTGTTTTTT.

As for this clonotype: A read error may explain this, as a much larger clone is one base away. The rearrangement uses TRBV7-3 and TRBJ2-1; D gene unclear. V lost 2 bases and J 5 bases, leaving 10 bases between the germline ends. Germline loops: CDR1 SGHTA, CDR2 FQGTGA. The CDR3 is 14 residues long. This chain's CDR3 is CASSLDPPHNEQFF. CDR3 in DNA: TGTGCCAGCAGCTTAGACCCCCCCCACAATGAGCAGTTCTTC.

At least ten counts were recorded for this clonotype. V and J are TRBV5-1 and TRBJ2-3; 13 bases agree with TRBD2. V lost 6 bases, J lost 4 bases, and 17 bases stayed unmatched. The CDR3 spans 19 residues. The V gene's germline CDR1 is SGHRS and CDR2 YFSETQ. The CDR3 coding sequence is TGCGCCAGCAATTTCGGACTAGCGGGAGCTGGGGTAGGCGCAGATACGCAGTATTTT. Amino acids: CASNFGLAGAGVGADTQYF.

This clonotype was detected many times. At one boundary the junction diverges from the germline segment, which might be a read error. This sequence joins TRBV7-9 and TRBJ2-4, with D possibly called TRBD1 or TRBD2 (5 bases each). The CDR3 covers 15 residues. From germline, CDR1 is SEHNR and CDR2 FQNEAQ (reference sequence). CDR3 region: CASSDSGTATNIQYF. The CDR3 DNA sequence: TGTGCCAGCAGCGATTCCGGGACGGCCACAAACATTCAGTACTTC.

This clonotype was recorded at least ten times. V usage is TRBV28 and J usage is TRBJ2-3; maybe TRBD2 (5 bases). V gave up 6 bases and J gave up 6 bases, with 25 bases separating them. CDR1 is MDHEN and CDR2 is SYDVKM in the germline V gene. The CDR3 is 17 amino acids. The CDR3 reads CASSPLRRAAVVDTQYF. In DNA form, the CDR3 reads TGTGCCAGCAGCCCACTCCGGCGGGCCGCCGTGGTGGATACGCAGTATTTT. The full variable domain, rest sourced from reference TRBV28 and TRBJ2-3, is DVKVTQSSRYLVKRTGEKVFLECVQDMDHENMFWYRQDPGLGLRLIYFSYDVKMKEKGDIPEGYSVSREKKERFSLILESASTNQTSMYLCASSPLRRAAVVDTQYFGPGTRLTVL.

The CDR3 nucleotides are TGTGCCAGCAGCTCTCAGCAGGGTTTTAGCGGCAATCAGCCCCAGCATTTT. This gives the protein CASSSQQGFSGNQPQHF. The chain combines TRBV7-9 with TRBJ1-5, with D maybe TRBD1 (5 bases). The V end was cut by 4 bases, the J end by 2 bases, with 18 bases between. This CDR3 region has 17 residues. Germline assignment: CDR1 SEHNR and CDR2 FQNEAQ (reference sequence). Full variable domain (remainder filled in from reference TRBV7-9 and TRBJ1-5): DTGVSQNPRHKITKRGQNVTFRCDPISEHNRLYWYRQTLGQGPEFLTYFQNEAQLEKSRLLSDRFSAERPKGSFSTLEIQRTEQGDSAMYLCASSSQQGFSGNQPQHFGDGTRLSIL.

The chain uses TRBV6-2 or TRBV6-3 and TRBJ1-5, with unresolved D. The CDR3 is made up of 13 amino acids. V was clipped by 2 bases and J by 4 bases, with 6 bases between them. Germline CDR1 reads MNHEY; CDR2 reads SVGEGT. This CDR3 reads CASSYRYNQPQHF. The CDR3 DNA sequence: TGTGCCAGCAGTTACCGGTATAATCAGCCCCAGCATTTT.

This clonotype was picked up many times. The J gene is TRBJ1-2, the V gene TRBV7-2; D possibly corresponds to TRBD1 (6 bases). The CDR3 has 15 residues. Germline assignment: CDR1 SGHTA and CDR2 FQGNSA. Trimming stripped 0 bases from V and 5 bases from J, with 13 bases between. The CDR3 DNA is TGTGCCAGCAGCTTAGCGTGGGGGCCAGGTTATGGCTACACCTTC. It yields the protein CASSLAWGPGYGYTF.

The rearrangement uses TRBV9 and TRBJ2-1, with D maybe TRBD2 (5 bases). Germline V gene sequence: CDR1 SGDLS, CDR2 YYNGEE. This CDR3 is built from 16 residues. Trimming removed 4 bases from V and 1 base from J, with 15 bases in between. CDR3 protein: CASSPRGIGSYNEQFF. CDR3 nucleotide sequence: TGTGCCAGCAGCCCACGGGGTATCGGGTCCTACAATGAGCAGTTCTTC.

This clonotype has ten or more counts. V is TRBV18 and J is TRBJ1-2; D gene ambiguous. CDR1 KGHSH and CDR2 LQKENI come from the germline V gene. Trimming left V 3 bases short and J 4 bases short, with 9 bases between. CDR3 length: 13 amino acids. This chain's CDR3 is CASSPTGIYGYTF. The CDR3 DNA follows: TGTGCCAGCTCACCGACGGGGATCTATGGCTACACCTTC.

This clonotype was seen many times. The chain recombines TRBV6-1 with TRBJ1-2; possible D gene TRBD1, 6 bases. This CDR3 contains 14 residues. Germline CDR1 reads MNHNS; CDR2 reads SASEGT. The germline V and J ends were trimmed by 4 bases and 8 bases, with 17 bases remaining between them. CDR3 coding DNA: TGTGCCAGCAGTGTCCAAGGGGGTAGGGACGGCTACACCTTC. Translation gives CASSVQGGRDGYTF.

This clonotype was observed many times. This chain connects TRBV3-1 to TRBJ2-5, with TRBD1 matching over 9 bases. The CDR3 totals 16 residues. Unmatched junction bases numbered 7, after V lost 0 bases and J lost 5 bases. Germline CDR1 LGHDT, CDR2 YNNKEL (reference sequence). CDR3 protein: CASSQDVNRGRETQYF. DNA of the CDR3: TGTGCCAGCAGCCAAGACGTAAACAGGGGGCGGGAGACCCAGTACTTC.

Many counts were recorded for this clonotype. The V call is TRBV7-8, the J call TRBJ2-1, with D perhaps matching TRBD2 (6 bases). The CDR3 is 15 residues long. The V end was cut by 1 base, the J end by 4 bases, with 11 bases between. The germline gives CDR1 SGHVS, CDR2 FQNEAQ. The CDR3 spells CASSLGRGIYNEQFF. The CDR3 DNA sequence: TGTGCCAGCAGCTTAGGACGGGGGATTTACAATGAGCAGTTCTTC.

This clonotype appeared many times. V and J are TRBV20-1 and TRBJ1-1, with D uncertain. CDR1 is DFQATT and CDR2 is SNEGSKA in the germline V gene (reference sequence). V was clipped by 2 bases and J by 3 bases, with 10 bases between them. This CDR3 has 13 residues. CDR3 sequence: CSARSHGDTEAFF. CDR3 DNA sequence: TGCAGTGCTAGAAGTCACGGCGACACTGAAGCTTTCTTT.

This clonotype has a single count. The chain employs TRBV2 and TRBJ1-4; 8 positions agree with TRBD1. V shed 7 bases and J 16 bases; nucleotides not matched to a gene: 23. Germline V gene sequence: CDR1 SNHLY, CDR2 FYNNEI. CDR3 size: 16 residues. As DNA, the CDR3 is TGTGCCAGCATAAGGACTACAAAGGGGACAGGAAGAGTTCCGTTTTTT. The encoded protein is CASIRTTKGTGRVPFF.

This clonotype has more than one count but fewer than ten. The chain carries TRBV10-3 and TRBJ2-1, with D maybe TRBD2 (5 bases). Germline V lookup: CDR1 ENHRY, CDR2 SYGVKD. The V end was cut by 11 bases, the J end by 9 bases, with 20 bases between. This CDR3 region has 13 residues. This chain's CDR3 is CAVKLGSEGEQFF. The CDR3 DNA follows: TGTGCCGTCAAATTGGGCTCCGAGGGTGAGCAGTTCTTC.

The rearrangement links TRBV20-1 to TRBJ1-6, with D perhaps matching TRBD1 (6 bases). V was shortened by 0 bases and J by 10 bases, with 16 bases between the two germline ends. There are 15 residues in the CDR3. Per the germline V gene, CDR1 is DFQATT and CDR2 is SNEGSKA (reference sequence). In DNA form, the CDR3 reads TGCAGTGCTAGAGACCGGGACAAGGTGGGGTCACCCCTCCACTTT. It translates to CSARDRDKVGSPLHF.

This clonotype was detected ten times or more. The rearrangement links TRBV7-6 to TRBJ2-7; 11 bases line up with TRBD1. The length of the CDR3 is 16 residues. CDR1 is SGHVS, CDR2 FNYEAQ, per germline. J gave up 5 bases and V 2 bases, and 8 bases lay outside the gene matches. CDR3 sequence: CASSLRVWGQGDEQYF. Here the CDR3 DNA reads TGTGCCAGCAGCTTAAGGGTGTGGGGACAGGGGGACGAGCAGTACTTC.

Worth noting for this clonotype: This may be a read error, as it is one base from a much larger clone. The chain links TRBV7-4 to TRBJ2-4; D possibly uses TRBD1 or TRBD2 (5 bases each). Between the trimmed V and J ends, which lost 6 bases and 3 bases, there was a span of 12 bases. This CDR3 has 14 residues. Germline V CDR1 and CDR2: SGHVT, SQSDAQ. CDR3 sequence reads: CASSPGSSKNIQYF. The CDR3 DNA is TGTGCCAGCAGTCCAGGGAGCAGCAAAAACATTCAGTACTTC.

The V call is TRBV3-1, the J call TRBJ1-5, with D uncertain. The V gene lost 0 bases and the J gene lost 10 bases, with 7 bases spanning the gap. The CDR3 length is 12 residues. CDR1 is LGHDT and CDR2 is YNNKEL in the germline V gene (reference sequence). CDR3 in DNA: TGTGCCAGCAGCCAAGAAGGCAGACCCCAGCATTTT. It codes for CASSQEGRPQHF.

This clonotype was counted ten times or more. The V and J genes are TRBV29-1 and TRBJ1-5, with D possibly matching TRBD1 (5 bases). This CDR3 is built from 11 residues. Germline V gene sequence: CDR1 SQVTM, CDR2 ANQGSEA. The CDR3 loop is CSQRGGQPQHF. The CDR3 DNA is TGCAGTCAGAGGGGTGGGCAGCCCCAGCATTTT.

This clonotype showed up many times. The V and J genes are TRBV6-2 or TRBV6-3 and TRBJ1-1; D is possibly TRBD1 (6 bases). The germline V gene encodes CDR1 MNHEY and CDR2 SVGEGT. The CDR3 covers 14 residues. V was trimmed by 5 bases and J by 8 bases, leaving 18 bases between them. Written as DNA, the CDR3 is TGTGCCAGCAGTACCCAGACAGGCGCCACCGAAGCTTTCTTT. This sequence encodes CASSTQTGATEAFF.

There are many counts of this clonotype. The J gene is TRBJ2-5, the V gene TRBV20-1; 11 nucleotides agree with TRBD2. The J segment lost 5 bases and the V segment lost 3 bases, leaving 8 bases of the junction unmatched. From germline, CDR1 is DFQATT and CDR2 SNEGSKA (reference sequence). This CDR3 has 15 amino acids. CDR3 in DNA: TGCAGTGCTAGCCCTACTAGCGGGAGAGGGGAGACCCAGTACTTC. This translates into CSASPTSGRGETQYF.

This clonotype was seen a handful of times. V and J are TRBV6-1 and TRBJ2-1; no reliable D call. CDR1 is MNHNS, CDR2 SASEGT, per germline. V was trimmed by 7 bases and J by 13 bases, leaving 17 bases between them. The length of the CDR3 is 12 residues. For the CDR3, the DNA is TGTGCCAGCAACTCATGGGAACCCGATCAGTTCTTC. Its protein product is CASNSWEPDQFF.

This clonotype was counted many times. The chain is built from TRBV7-9 and TRBJ2-7, with TRBD1 matching over 7 bases. The junction had 3 bases not matched to a gene; V was cut back by 1 base and J by 3 bases. Germline V gene sequence: CDR1 SEHNR, CDR2 FQNEAQ (reference sequence). This CDR3 has 14 residues. The CDR3 loop is CASSLGTGYYEQYF. In DNA, the CDR3 is TGTGCCAGCAGCTTAGGGACAGGATACTACGAGCAGTACTTC. The whole variable domain, remainder taken from reference TRBV7-9 and TRBJ2-7, is DTGVSQNPRHKITKRGQNVTFRCDPISEHNRLYWYRQTLGQGPEFLTYFQNEAQLEKSRLLSDRFSAERPKGSFSTLEIQRTEQGDSAMYLCASSLGTGYYEQYFGPGTRLTVT.

Turning to this clonotype: One base away lies a much larger clone, so this may be a sequencing read error. This rearrangement joins TRBV28 to TRBJ1-5; D gene ambiguous. The CDR3 consists of 12 residues. CDR1 is MDHEN and CDR2 is SYDVKM in the germline V gene. This chain's CDR3 is CATSIGSQPQHF. The CDR3 nucleotides are TGTGCCACCAGTATTGGCAGTCAGCCCCAGCATTTT.

This clonotype was counted between two and nine times. This sequence joins TRBV6-1 and TRBJ2-4, with TRBD2 matching 12 bases. CDR1 is MNHNS and CDR2 is SASEGT in the germline V gene. The V and J ends lost 4 bases and 2 bases, in that order; junction bases with no gene match: 12. This CDR3 comprises 19 residues. CDR3 coding DNA: TGTGCCAGCAGTGGACTAGCGGGAGCCGGGGAAGTAACCAAAAACATTCAGTACTTC. Protein product: CASSGLAGAGEVTKNIQYF.